These 22 T cell receptor beta chains were sequenced from one sample in a study of Ad26.COV2.S vaccination and SARS-CoV-2 variants. The data were produced by immunoSEQ multiplex PCR, yet TCRdb's version contains in-frame clones alone and is incomplete. The data contain some 640,000 clones, 89% of them singletons. The treatment was: over 15 received Ad26.COV2.S at low or high dose, single or two shots; 5 received placebo; per-sample allocation not given. Sampling took place 63 days after the first vaccine or placebo injection. The starting material was peripheral blood, obtained in a trial of Ad26.COV2.S vaccine versus placebo. The source is a person between 18 and 65 years old who received the Ad26.COV2.S COVID-19 vaccine or a placebo.

This chain joins TRBV4-2 and TRBJ2-5; D remains unclear. Per germline, CDR1 LGHNA and CDR2 YNFKEQ. Trimming removed 4 bases at V and 4 bases at J, with 13 bases between. This CDR3 spans 14 amino acids. The CDR3: CASSLRPLGETQYF. CDR3 DNA sequence: TGTGCCAGCAGCCTCAGGCCGCTAGGAGAGACCCAGTACTTC.

V and J are TRBV2 and TRBJ2-5, with D perhaps matching TRBD1 or TRBD2 (5 bases each). Trimming shortened V by 3 bases and J by 4 bases, and 6 bases separated the two germline ends. Germline V gene sequence: CDR1 SNHLY, CDR2 FYNNEI. CDR3 length equals 12 residues. The CDR3 reads CASSEGVETQYF. The CDR3 DNA sequence: TGTGCCAGCAGTGAGGGGGTAGAGACCCAGTACTTC. The full variable domain, rest sourced from reference TRBV2 and TRBJ2-5, is EPEVTQTPSHQVTQMGQEVILRCVPISNHLYFYWYRQILGQKVEFLVSFYNNEISEKSEIFDDQFSVERPDGSNFTLKIRSTKLEDSAMYFCASSEGVETQYFGPGTRLLVL.

At least ten counts were recorded for this clone. The chain employs TRBV11-1 and TRBJ2-1, with D perhaps matching TRBD1 (6 bases). V shed 0 bases and J shed 5 bases, with 14 bases lying between them. Germline-derived CDR1 and CDR2 are SGHAT and FQDESV (reference sequence). The CDR3 consists of 16 residues. CDR3 protein: CASSLAPAGANNEQFF. In DNA form, the CDR3 reads TGTGCCAGCAGCTTAGCGCCGGCAGGGGCGAACAATGAGCAGTTCTTC.

Here the CDR3 reads CGGGQGNGNTIYF. The CDR3 nucleotides are TGTGGGGGGGGCCAGGGGAATGGAAACACCATATATTTT. The chain is built from TRBV12-3 or TRBV12-4 and TRBJ1-3; possibly TRBD1 for D (6 bases). The CDR3 length is 13 residues.

This rearrangement joins TRBV11-3 to TRBJ2-1; 7 bases match TRBD1. This CDR3 has 15 residues. Per germline, CDR1 SGHNT and CDR2 YENEEA. V lost 2 bases to trimming and J lost 4 bases; unmatched junction nucleotides: 5. CDR3: CASSLSGQTYNEQFF. The CDR3 DNA sequence: TGTGCCAGCAGCTTATCGGGACAGACGTACAATGAGCAGTTCTTC.

V gene TRBV5-4 combines with J gene TRBJ2-7; TRBD1 matches 7 bases. This CDR3 is 13 amino acids long. Germline-derived CDR1 and CDR2 are SGHNT and YYREEE (reference sequence). V shed 3 bases and J 3 bases; nucleotides not matched to a gene: 3. The CDR3 loop reads CASSWDRNYEQYF. As DNA, the CDR3 is TGTGCCAGCAGCTGGGACAGAAACTACGAGCAGTACTTC.

The rearrangement links TRBV3-1 (or the pseudogene TRBV3-2) to TRBJ2-7; 11 bases line up with TRBD2. V shed 2 bases, J shed 1 base, and the junction held 4 bases outside the gene matches. This CDR3 has 16 residues. CDR1 and CDR2 from the germline V gene are LGHDT and YNNKEL (reference sequence). The CDR3 spells CASSQSTSGRSYEQYF. CDR3 in DNA: TGTGCCAGCAGCCAATCTACTAGCGGGAGATCCTACGAGCAGTACTTC.

This chain connects TRBV6-5 to TRBJ2-7; D is unclear. Germline-derived CDR1 and CDR2 are MNHEY and SVGAGI. V was pared by 2 bases and J by 1 base, with 12 bases between. This CDR3 spans 15 amino acids. CDR3 loop: CASSYEKKSSYEQYF. CDR3 nucleotides: TGTGCCAGCAGTTACGAGAAGAAGTCTTCCTACGAGCAGTACTTC.

The chain has TRBV6-5 and TRBJ2-6; possibly TRBD1 for D (6 bases). The CDR3 length is 15 residues. Trimming took off 4 bases at V and 2 bases at J, with 9 bases between the two ends. CDR1 is MNHEY, CDR2 SVGAGI, per germline. CDR3: CASSFRGTGANVLTF. CDR3 nucleotides: TGTGCCAGCAGTTTCAGGGGCACTGGGGCCAACGTCCTGACTTTC.

This chain joins TRBV5-6 and TRBJ1-3, with 7 nucleotides matching TRBD1. The CDR3 length is 14 residues. The junction had 4 bases not matched to a gene; V was cut back by 5 bases and J by 2 bases. The germline V gene encodes CDR1 SGHDT and CDR2 YYEEEE. CDR3 nucleotides: TGTGCCAGCAGTATAGGGGGCGCTGGAAACACCATATATTTT. It is translated as CASSIGGAGNTIYF.

The V gene is TRBV4-1, the J gene TRBJ2-5; either TRBD1 or TRBD2 may fit D (5 bases each). Germline CDR1 MGHRA, CDR2 YSYEKL. This CDR3 has 15 amino acids. Between the trimmed V and J ends, which lost 5 bases and 1 base, there was a span of 14 bases. The CDR3 loop reads CASSGDPGGQETQYF. CDR3 nucleotides: TGCGCCAGCAGCGGAGACCCTGGGGGCCAAGAGACCCAGTACTTC.

J is TRBJ2-7 and V is TRBV5-1, with D possibly being TRBD1 (6 bases). Germline values: CDR1 SGHRS, CDR2 YFSETQ. V dropped 4 bases and J dropped 6 bases, with 26 bases sitting between them. This CDR3 is 17 amino acids long. The CDR3 DNA follows: TGCGCCAGCAGCCTGGGTCCATTTTCGGGTAGGGGGATCGAGCAGTACTTC. Its translation: CASSLGPFSGRGIEQYF.

This sequence joins TRBV15 and TRBJ2-7; tentatively, D is TRBD1 or TRBD2 (5 bases each). Looked up from germline, CDR1 is LNHNV and CDR2 is YYDKDF (reference sequence). V was shortened by 4 bases and J by 5 bases, with 12 bases between the two germline ends. The CDR3 has 13 amino acids. This CDR3 is CATSMGTADEQYF. The CDR3 DNA is TGTGCCACCAGCATGGGGACGGCCGACGAGCAGTACTTC.

V usage is TRBV7-3 and J usage is TRBJ2-2, with 10 bases lining up with TRBD2. Germline CDR1 reads SGHTA; CDR2 reads FQGTGA. CDR3 length: 15 residues. J was trimmed by 7 bases and V by 5 bases; bases with no gene match: 7. The CDR3 loop reads CASSPGLAYIGELFF. The CDR3 bases are TGTGCCAGCAGCCCGGGACTAGCGTACATCGGGGAGCTGTTTTTT.

This clone was recorded a few times. The chain is built from TRBV6-5 and TRBJ2-3; D tentatively fits TRBD1 or TRBD2 (5 bases each). The CDR3 has 11 amino acids. Trimming left V 6 bases short and J 10 bases short, with 11 bases between. Germline lookup yields CDR1 MNHEY and CDR2 SVGAGI. The CDR3 region is CASRKRGAQYF. In DNA, the CDR3 is TGTGCCAGCAGAAAACGAGGGGCGCAGTATTTT.

This clone was counted a single time. In the same sample, other DNA sequences code for this CDR3. The rearrangement uses TRBV18 and TRBJ2-5; no definite D call. The CDR3 sequence is 13 residues long. Trimming stripped 2 bases from V and 2 bases from J, with 6 bases between. Germline values: CDR1 KGHSH, CDR2 LQKENI. CDR3 amino acids: CASSPGQQETQYF. CDR3 nucleotides: TGTGCCAGCTCACCAGGGCAGCAAGAGACCCAGTACTTC.

V and J are TRBV7-2 and TRBJ2-1, with D perhaps being TRBD1 or TRBD2 (6 bases each). The ends were cut back, 1 base at V and 15 bases at J, with 13 bases in the middle. The CDR3 totals 12 residues. Germline V gives CDR1 SGHTA, CDR2 FQGNSA. CDR3 coding DNA: TGTGCCAGCAGCTTAGGACTAGGGGGGAGGTTCTTC. It codes for CASSLGLGGRFF.

This sequence joins TRBV24-1 and TRBJ1-2, with a possible D match to TRBD1 (5 bases). The V gene lost 2 bases and the J gene lost 5 bases, with 14 bases spanning the gap. The CDR3 is 15 residues long. Germline V gives CDR1 KGHDR, CDR2 SFDVKD. CDR3 region: CATSDSRGDSYGYTF. Written as DNA, the CDR3 is TGTGCCACCAGTGATTCCCGCGGTGACAGTTATGGCTACACCTTC.

In its sample, this clone was seen once. V usage is TRBV9 and J usage is TRBJ2-2; 8 bases are shared with TRBD2. Per germline, CDR1 SGDLS and CDR2 YYNGEE. V was pared by 0 bases and J by 3 bases, with 4 bases of the junction left unmatched. The CDR3 is 16 residues long. The CDR3 reads CASSVGGGRDTGELFF. The CDR3 nucleotides are TGTGCCAGCAGCGTAGGCGGGGGGCGGGACACCGGGGAGCTGTTTTTT.

The J gene is TRBJ1-1, the V gene TRBV6-5; D might be TRBD1 (6 bases). The germline V gene encodes CDR1 MNHEY and CDR2 SVGAGI. Trimming took 7 bases from V and 2 from J, leaving 11 bases between them. This CDR3 region has 13 residues. The CDR3 loop reads CASTRDTNTEAFF. DNA of the CDR3: TGTGCCAGCACCCGGGACACAAACACTGAAGCTTTCTTT.

This clone came up once. The chain employs TRBV7-2 and TRBJ1-5; TRBD1 agrees at 9 bases. The V and J ends lost 4 bases and 7 bases, in that order; junction bases with no gene match: 5. The CDR3 runs 14 residues. CDR1 and CDR2 (germline): SGHTA, FQGNSA. This CDR3 is CASSSDRGNQPQHF. The CDR3 DNA reads as TGTGCCAGCAGCTCGGACAGGGGAAACCAGCCCCAGCATTTT.

The chain has TRBV7-3 and TRBJ2-5; 10 nucleotides line up with TRBD1. The CDR3 loop spans 14 amino acids. Germline CDR1 is SGHTA and CDR2 is FQGTGA. The V segment lost 3 bases and the J segment 3 bases; nucleotides outside the gene matches: 1. The CDR3 bases are TGTGCCAGCAGCTTGACAGGGGGCAAAGAGACCCAGTACTTC. Amino acid sequence: CASSLTGGKETQYF.